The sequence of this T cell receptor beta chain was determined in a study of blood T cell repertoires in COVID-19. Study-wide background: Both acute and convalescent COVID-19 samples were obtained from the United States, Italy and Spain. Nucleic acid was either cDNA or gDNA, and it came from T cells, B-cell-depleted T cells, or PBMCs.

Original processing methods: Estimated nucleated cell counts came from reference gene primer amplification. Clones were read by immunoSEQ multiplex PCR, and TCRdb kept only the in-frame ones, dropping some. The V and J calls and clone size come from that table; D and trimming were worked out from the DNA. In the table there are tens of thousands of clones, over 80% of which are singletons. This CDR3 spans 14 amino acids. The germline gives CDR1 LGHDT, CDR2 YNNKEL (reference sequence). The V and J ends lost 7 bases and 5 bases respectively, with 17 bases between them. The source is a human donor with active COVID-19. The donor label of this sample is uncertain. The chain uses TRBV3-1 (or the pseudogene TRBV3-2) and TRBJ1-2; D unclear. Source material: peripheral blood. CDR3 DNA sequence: TGTGCCAGCACCCTGAGCTCCGTGATTTATGGCTACACCTTC. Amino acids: CASTLSSVIYGYTF.